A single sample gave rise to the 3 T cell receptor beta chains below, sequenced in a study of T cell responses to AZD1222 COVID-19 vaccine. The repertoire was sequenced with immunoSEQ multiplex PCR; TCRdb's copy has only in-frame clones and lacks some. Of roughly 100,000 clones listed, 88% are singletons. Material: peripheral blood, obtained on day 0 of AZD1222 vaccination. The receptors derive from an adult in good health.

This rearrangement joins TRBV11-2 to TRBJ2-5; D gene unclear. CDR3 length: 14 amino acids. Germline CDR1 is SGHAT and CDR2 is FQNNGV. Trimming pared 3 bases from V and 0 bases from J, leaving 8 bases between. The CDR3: CASSLRQNQETQYF. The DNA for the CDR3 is TGTGCCAGCAGCTTGAGGCAGAACCAAGAGACCCAGTACTTC.

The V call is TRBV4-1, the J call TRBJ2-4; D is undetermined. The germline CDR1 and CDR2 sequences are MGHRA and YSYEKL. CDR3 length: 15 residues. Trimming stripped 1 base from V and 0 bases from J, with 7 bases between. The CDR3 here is CASSQGALAKNIQYF. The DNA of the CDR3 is TGCGCCAGCAGCCAAGGCGCTCTAGCCAAAAACATTCAGTACTTC.

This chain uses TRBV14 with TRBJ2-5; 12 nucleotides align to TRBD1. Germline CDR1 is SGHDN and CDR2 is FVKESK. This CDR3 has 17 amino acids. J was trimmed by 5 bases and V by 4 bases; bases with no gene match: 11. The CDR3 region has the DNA TGTGCCAGCAGCCGGAGTTCCGGGACAGGGGGCATGGAGACCCAGTACTTC. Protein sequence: CASSRSSGTGGMETQYF.